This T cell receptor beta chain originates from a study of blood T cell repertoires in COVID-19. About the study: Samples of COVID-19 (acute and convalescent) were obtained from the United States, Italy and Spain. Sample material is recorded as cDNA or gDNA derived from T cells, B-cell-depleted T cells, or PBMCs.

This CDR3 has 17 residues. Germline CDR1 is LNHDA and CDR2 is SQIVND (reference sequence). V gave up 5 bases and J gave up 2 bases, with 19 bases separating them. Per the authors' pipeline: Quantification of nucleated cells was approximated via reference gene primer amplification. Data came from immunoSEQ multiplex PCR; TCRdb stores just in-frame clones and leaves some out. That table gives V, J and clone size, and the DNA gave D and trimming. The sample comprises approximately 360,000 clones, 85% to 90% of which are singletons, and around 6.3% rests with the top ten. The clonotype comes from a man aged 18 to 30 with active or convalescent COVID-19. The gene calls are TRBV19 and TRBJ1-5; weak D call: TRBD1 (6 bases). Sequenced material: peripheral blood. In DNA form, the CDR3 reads TGTGCCAGTAGTCGACCCCCGGGACAACCACGCAATCAGCCCCAGCATTTT. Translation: CASSRPPGQPRNQPQHF.